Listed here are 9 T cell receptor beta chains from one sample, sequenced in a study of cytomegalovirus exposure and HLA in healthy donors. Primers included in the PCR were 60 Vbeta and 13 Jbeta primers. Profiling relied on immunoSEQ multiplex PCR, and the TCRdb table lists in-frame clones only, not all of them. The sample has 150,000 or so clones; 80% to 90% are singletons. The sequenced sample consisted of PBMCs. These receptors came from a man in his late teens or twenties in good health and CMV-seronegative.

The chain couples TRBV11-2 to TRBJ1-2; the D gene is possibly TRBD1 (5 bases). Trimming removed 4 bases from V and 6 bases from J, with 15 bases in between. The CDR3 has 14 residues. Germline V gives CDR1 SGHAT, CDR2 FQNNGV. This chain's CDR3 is CASSYQSGSHGYTF. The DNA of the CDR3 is TGTGCCAGCAGCTACCAATCAGGGTCTCATGGCTACACCTTC.

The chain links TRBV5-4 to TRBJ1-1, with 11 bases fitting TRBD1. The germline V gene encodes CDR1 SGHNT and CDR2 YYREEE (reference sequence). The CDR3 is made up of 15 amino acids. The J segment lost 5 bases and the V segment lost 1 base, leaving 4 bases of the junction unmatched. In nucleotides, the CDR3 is TGTGCCAGCAGCTTGTACGGGACAGGGGGAACTGAAGCTTTCTTT. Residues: CASSLYGTGGTEAFF. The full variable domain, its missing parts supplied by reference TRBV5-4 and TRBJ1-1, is ETGVTQSPTHLIKTRGQQVTLRCSSQSGHNTVSWYQQALGQGPQFIFQYYREEENGRGNFPPRFSGLQFPNYSSELNVNALELDDSALYLCASSLYGTGGTEAFFGQGTRLTVV.

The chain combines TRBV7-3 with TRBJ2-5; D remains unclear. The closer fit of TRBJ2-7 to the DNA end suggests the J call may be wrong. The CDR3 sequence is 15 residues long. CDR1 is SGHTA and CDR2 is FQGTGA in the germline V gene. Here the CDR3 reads CASSPYYNPSYEQYF. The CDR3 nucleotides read TGTGCCAGCAGCCCCTACTACAACCCCTCCTACGAGCAGTACTTC.

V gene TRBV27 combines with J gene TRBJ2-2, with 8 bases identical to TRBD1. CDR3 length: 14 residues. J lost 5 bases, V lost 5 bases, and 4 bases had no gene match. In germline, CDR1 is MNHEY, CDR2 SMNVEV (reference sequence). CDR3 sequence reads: CASSPGQATGELFF. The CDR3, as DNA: TGTGCCAGCAGTCCGGGACAGGCAACCGGGGAGCTGTTTTTT.

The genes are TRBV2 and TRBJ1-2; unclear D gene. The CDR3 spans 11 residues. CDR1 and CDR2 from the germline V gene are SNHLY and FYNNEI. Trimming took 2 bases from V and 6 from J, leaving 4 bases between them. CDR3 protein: CASSETDGYTF. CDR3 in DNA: TGTGCCAGCAGTGAAACGGATGGCTACACCTTC.

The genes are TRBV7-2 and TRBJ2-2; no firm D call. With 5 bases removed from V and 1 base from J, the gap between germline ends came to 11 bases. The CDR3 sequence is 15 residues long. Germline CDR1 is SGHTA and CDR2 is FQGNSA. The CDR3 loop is CASSPDPGNTGELFF. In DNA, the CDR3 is TGTGCCAGCAGCCCAGATCCGGGGAACACCGGGGAGCTGTTTTTT.

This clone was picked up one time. CDR3 region: CASSLGSEELFF. In nucleotides, the CDR3 is TGTGCCAGCAGCTTAGGGTCTGAGGAACTGTTTTTT. The gene calls are TRBV13 and TRBJ1-4; no clear D gene. This CDR3 contains 12 residues. CDR1 and CDR2 from the germline V gene are PRHDT and FYEKMQ (reference sequence). The ends were cut back, 0 bases at V and 12 bases at J, with 8 bases in the middle.

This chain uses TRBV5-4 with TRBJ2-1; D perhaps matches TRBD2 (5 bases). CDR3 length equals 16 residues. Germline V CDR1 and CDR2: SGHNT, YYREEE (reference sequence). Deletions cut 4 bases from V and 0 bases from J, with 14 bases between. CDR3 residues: CASSRRMQSSYNEQFF. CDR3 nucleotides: TGTGCCAGCAGCCGGAGGATGCAGAGCTCCTACAATGAGCAGTTCTTC. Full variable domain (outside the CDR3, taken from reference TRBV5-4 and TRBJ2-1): ETGVTQSPTHLIKTRGQQVTLRCSSQSGHNTVSWYQQALGQGPQFIFQYYREEENGRGNFPPRFSGLQFPNYSSELNVNALELDDSALYLCASSRRMQSSYNEQFFGPGTRLTVL.

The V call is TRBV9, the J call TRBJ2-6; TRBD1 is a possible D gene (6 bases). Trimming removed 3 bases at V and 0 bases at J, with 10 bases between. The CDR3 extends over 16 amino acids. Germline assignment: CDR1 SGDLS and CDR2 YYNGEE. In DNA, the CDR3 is TGTGCCAGCAGCGAGGGGGTAGGCTCTGGGGCCAACGTCCTGACTTTC. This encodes CASSEGVGSGANVLTF.